A selection of T cell receptor beta chains follows, all from one sample in a study of OX40 agonist ivuxolimab in advanced cancers. Profiling relied on immunoSEQ multiplex PCR, and the TCRdb table lists in-frame clones only, not all of them. The profile shows approximately 74,000 clones, 90% of them singletons. The material was CD4+ or CD8+ T cells sorted from blood, obtained in a trial of the OX40 agonist ivuxolimab. The receptors derive from an adult with an advanced solid tumor such as melanoma, head and neck, liver or kidney cancer. Both conserved end residues are part of each CDR3. A D gene is named only where the DNA matches it firmly. Clone size is given for some rows only: seen once, a few or many times, or a class if the clone is expanded.

CDR3 DNA: TGCGCCAGCAGCCGTCTAATCCGTGGAGAGACCCAGTACTTC
CDR3 protein: CASSRLIRGETQYF
clone size: NA
J gene: TRBJ2-5
V gene: TRBV4-1
D gene: NA

CDR3 DNA: TGTGCCAGCAGCCTCGACCCGACTAGATCCTACGAGCAGTACTTC
CDR3 protein: CASSLDPTRSYEQYF
clone size: once
J gene: TRBJ2-7
V gene: TRBV7-8
D gene: NA

CDR3 DNA: TGTGCCAGCAGACCCGGGGCGAAGAGGGGCACAGATACGCAGTATTTT
CDR3 protein: CASRPGAKRGTDTQYF
clone size: once
J gene: TRBJ2-3
V gene: TRBV5-4
D gene: NA

CDR3 DNA: TGTGCCTGGATGCGGACAATGGGCACTGAAGCTTTCTTT
CDR3 protein: CAWMRTMGTEAFF
clone size: NA
J gene: TRBJ1-1
V gene: TRBV30
D gene: NA

CDR3 DNA: TGTGCCAGTAGTCTTTCCGGACAGGGACGACTCAAAAACATTCAGTACTTC
CDR3 protein: CASSLSGQGRLKNIQYF
clone size: NA
J gene: TRBJ2-4
V gene: TRBV19
D gene: TRBD1

CDR3 DNA: TGTGCCAGTAGTATCCCGGGGACAGCAGGGCCCCAGCATTTT
CDR3 protein: CASSIPGTAGPQHF
clone size: medium-sized
J gene: TRBJ1-5
V gene: TRBV19
D gene: TRBD1

CDR3 DNA: TGTGCCAGCAGTGGAGACAGGGGGCGTTCACCCCTCCACTTT
CDR3 protein: CASSGDRGRSPLHF
clone size: NA
J gene: TRBJ1-6
V gene: TRBV6-1
D gene: TRBD1

CDR3 DNA: TGTGCCAGCAGGGCAGGGTCCACAGGTACTGAAGCTTTCTTT
CDR3 protein: CASRAGSTGTEAFF
clone size: NA
J gene: TRBJ1-1
V gene: TRBV5-4
D gene: NA

CDR3 DNA: TGTGCCAGCAGCTTAGGTCCCAATGGCTACACCTTC
CDR3 protein: CASSLGPNGYTF
clone size: NA
J gene: TRBJ1-2
V gene: TRBV7-2
D gene: NA

CDR3 DNA: TGTGCCAGCAGTATAAGCGCGGGGGAGCTGTTTTTT
CDR3 protein: CASSISAGELFF
clone size: NA
J gene: TRBJ2-2
V gene: TRBV28
D gene: NA

CDR3 DNA: TGTGCCAGTAGTCCGTTCCACGGCACCGGGGAGCTGTTTTTT
CDR3 protein: CASSPFHGTGELFF
clone size: NA
J gene: TRBJ2-2
V gene: TRBV19
D gene: NA

CDR3 DNA: TGTGCCAGCAGCACCTACATAACTGAAGCTTTCTTT
CDR3 protein: CASSTYITEAFF
clone size: NA
J gene: TRBJ1-1
V gene: TRBV28
D gene: NA

CDR3 DNA: TGTGCCAGCAGAGGGACTAGCGGCCAAGAGACCCAGTACTTC
CDR3 protein: CASRGTSGQETQYF
clone size: once
J gene: TRBJ2-5
V gene: TRBV7-9
D gene: TRBD2

CDR3 DNA: TGTGCCAGCAGATCAGGTCCACACGGCGAGCAGTACTTC
CDR3 protein: CASRSGPHGEQYF
clone size: NA
J gene: TRBJ2-7
V gene: TRBV6-5
D gene: NA

CDR3 DNA: TGTGCCAGCAGCTTGGACGGGGGCTCCTACAATGAGCAGTTCTTC
CDR3 protein: CASSLDGGSYNEQFF
clone size: NA
J gene: TRBJ2-1
V gene: TRBV5-4
D gene: NA

CDR3 DNA: TGTGCCAGCAGCTTAGCCAGGGCCTCCTACGAGCAGTACTTC
CDR3 protein: CASSLARASYEQYF
clone size: NA
J gene: TRBJ2-7
V gene: TRBV11-1
D gene: NA

CDR3 DNA: TGCAGCGTTGAAGATCTGGCGGGCAGGTCGTTGTTCTTC
CDR3 protein: CSVEDLAGRSLFF
clone size: NA
J gene: TRBJ2-1
V gene: TRBV29-1
D gene: NA

CDR3 DNA: TGTGCCAGCAGACCGAGGACAGGCACCTACGAGCAGTACTTC
CDR3 protein: CASRPRTGTYEQYF
clone size: NA
J gene: TRBJ2-7
V gene: TRBV5-8
D gene: TRBD1

CDR3 DNA: TGTGCCAGCAGCCAAGAGCCCGGGCTAGCGGCCTCCTACAATGAGCAGTTCTTC
CDR3 protein: CASSQEPGLAASYNEQFF
clone size: few
J gene: TRBJ2-1
V gene: TRBV4-2
D gene: TRBD2

CDR3 DNA: TGTGCCAGCAGACCTACAGGGTCCGGGGAGCTGTTTTTT
CDR3 protein: CASRPTGSGELFF
clone size: NA
J gene: TRBJ2-2
V gene: TRBV27
D gene: NA

CDR3 DNA: TGTGCCAGCAGCGCCTTAGCGGGAGCTATAGATACGCAGTATTTT
CDR3 protein: CASSALAGAIDTQYF
clone size: NA
J gene: TRBJ2-3
V gene: TRBV7-3
D gene: TRBD2

CDR3 DNA: TGCGCCAGCAGCTCGGGCGGGATCTATGAAGAGACCCAGTACTTC
CDR3 protein: CASSSGGIYEETQYF
clone size: NA
J gene: TRBJ2-5
V gene: TRBV5-1
D gene: NA

CDR3 DNA: TGTGCCAGCAGTCCAAGGCAGGGGGTAGGTGGGGCCAACGTCCTGACTTTC
CDR3 protein: CASSPRQGVGGANVLTF
clone size: NA
J gene: TRBJ2-6
V gene: TRBV28
D gene: TRBD1